The present T cell receptor beta chain was sequenced within a study of cytomegalovirus exposure and HLA in healthy donors. Whole-study results and caveats: Later analysis revealed greater clonal expansion in HLA-associated TCR beta chains than in equally common others.

PCR employed 60 Vbeta and 13 Jbeta primers. Libraries were prepared by immunoSEQ multiplex PCR; TCRdb keeps only in-frame clonotypes and omits some of them. The data show some 190,000 clones, around 84% seen once. As to this clone: Its specificity is unknown.

The CDR3 extends over 13 amino acids. Germline CDR1 reads SQVTM; CDR2 reads ANQGSEA. Losses at the gene ends were 4 bases for V and 5 bases for J; bases not matched to a gene: 5. The rearrangement uses TRBV29-1 and TRBJ1-2, with TRBD1 identical over 9 bases. This clonotype originated in a man between 40 and 49 years old in good health and CMV-seropositive. Sequenced material: PBMCs. CDR3 loop: CSVAGQGRYGYTF. The CDR3 region has the DNA TGCAGCGTTGCGGGACAGGGAAGGTATGGCTACACCTTC.